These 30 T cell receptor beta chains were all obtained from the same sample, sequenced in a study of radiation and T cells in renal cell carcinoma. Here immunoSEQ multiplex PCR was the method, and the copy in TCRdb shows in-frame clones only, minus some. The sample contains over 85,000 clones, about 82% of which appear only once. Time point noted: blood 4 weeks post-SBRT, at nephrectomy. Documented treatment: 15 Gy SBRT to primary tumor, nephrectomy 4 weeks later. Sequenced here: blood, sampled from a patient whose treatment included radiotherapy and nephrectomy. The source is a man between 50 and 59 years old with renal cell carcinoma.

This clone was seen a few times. DNA of the CDR3: TGTGCCAGCAGACAGGGACTAGCGGGGCCCGAGGCCGGGGAGCTGTTTTTT. Translated: CASRQGLAGPEAGELFF. V usage is TRBV5-4 and J usage is TRBJ2-2, with 13 bases aligning to TRBD2. The CDR3 sequence is 17 residues long. CDR1 is SGHNT, CDR2 YYREEE, per germline (reference sequence). V was pared by 5 bases and J by 6 bases, with 10 bases of the junction left unmatched.

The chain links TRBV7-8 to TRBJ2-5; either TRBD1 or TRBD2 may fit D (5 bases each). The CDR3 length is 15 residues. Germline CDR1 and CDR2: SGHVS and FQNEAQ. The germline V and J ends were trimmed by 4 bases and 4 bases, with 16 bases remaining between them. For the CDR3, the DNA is TGTGCCAGCAGCTCGAAGTGGGACCGGGGAGAGACCCAGTACTTC. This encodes CASSSKWDRGETQYF.

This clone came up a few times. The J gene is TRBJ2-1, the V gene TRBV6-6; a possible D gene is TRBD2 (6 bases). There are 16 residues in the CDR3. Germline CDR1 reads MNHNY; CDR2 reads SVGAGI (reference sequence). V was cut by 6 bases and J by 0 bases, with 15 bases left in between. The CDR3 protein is CASSLSLASSYNEQFF. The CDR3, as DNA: TGTGCCAGCAGCCTCTCACTAGCTAGCTCCTACAATGAGCAGTTCTTC.

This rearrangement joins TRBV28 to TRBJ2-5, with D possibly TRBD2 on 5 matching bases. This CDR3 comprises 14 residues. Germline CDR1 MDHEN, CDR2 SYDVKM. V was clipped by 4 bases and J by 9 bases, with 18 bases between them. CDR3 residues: CASSSPPAEQSQYF. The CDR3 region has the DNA TGTGCCAGCAGTTCCCCCCCAGCGGAGCAATCCCAGTACTTC. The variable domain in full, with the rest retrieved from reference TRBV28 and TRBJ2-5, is DVKVTQSSRYLVKRTGEKVFLECVQDMDHENMFWYRQDPGLGLRLIYFSYDVKMKEKGDIPEGYSVSREKKERFSLILESASTNQTSMYLCASSSPPAEQSQYFGPGTRLLVL.

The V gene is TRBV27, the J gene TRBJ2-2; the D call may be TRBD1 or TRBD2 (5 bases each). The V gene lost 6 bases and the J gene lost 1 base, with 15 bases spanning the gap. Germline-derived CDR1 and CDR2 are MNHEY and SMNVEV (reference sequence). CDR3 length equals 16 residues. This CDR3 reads CASRLERGLNTGELFF. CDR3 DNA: TGTGCCAGCAGGTTAGAACGGGGCCTGAACACCGGGGAGCTGTTTTTT.

This chain's CDR3 is CAGSILSTDTQYF. DNA of the CDR3: TGTGCCGGATCTATACTTAGCACAGATACGCAGTATTTT. The chain has TRBV30 and TRBJ2-3; D is ambiguous. CDR1 and CDR2 (germline): GTSNPN, SVGIG (reference sequence). V dropped 8 bases and J dropped 0 bases, with 12 bases sitting between them. This CDR3 contains 13 residues. The full variable domain, rest sourced from reference TRBV30 and TRBJ2-3, is SQTIHQWPATLVQPVGSPLSLECTVEGTSNPNLYWYRQAAGRGLQLLFYSVGIGQISSEVPQNLSASRPQDRQFILSSKKLLLSDSGFYLCAGSILSTDTQYFGPGTRLTVL.

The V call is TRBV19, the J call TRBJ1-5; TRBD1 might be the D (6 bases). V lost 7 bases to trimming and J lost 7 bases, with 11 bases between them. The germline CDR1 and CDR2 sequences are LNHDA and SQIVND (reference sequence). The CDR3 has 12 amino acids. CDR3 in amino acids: CASTTQGQPQHF. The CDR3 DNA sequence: TGTGCCAGTACCACACAGGGCCAGCCCCAGCATTTT.

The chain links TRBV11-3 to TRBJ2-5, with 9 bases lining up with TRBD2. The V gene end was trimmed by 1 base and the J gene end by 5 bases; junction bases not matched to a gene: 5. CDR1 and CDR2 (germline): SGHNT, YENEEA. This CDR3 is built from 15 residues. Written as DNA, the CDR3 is TGTGCCAGCAGCTTAGGTAGCGGGGGATTCGAGACCCAGTACTTC. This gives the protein CASSLGSGGFETQYF.

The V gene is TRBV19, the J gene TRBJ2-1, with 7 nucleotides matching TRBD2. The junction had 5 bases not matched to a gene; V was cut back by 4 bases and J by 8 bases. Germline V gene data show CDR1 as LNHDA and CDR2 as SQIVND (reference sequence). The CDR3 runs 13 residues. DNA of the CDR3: TGTGCCAGTAGTAGCGGGAGAGGGGATGAGCAGTTCTTC. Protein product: CASSSGRGDEQFF.

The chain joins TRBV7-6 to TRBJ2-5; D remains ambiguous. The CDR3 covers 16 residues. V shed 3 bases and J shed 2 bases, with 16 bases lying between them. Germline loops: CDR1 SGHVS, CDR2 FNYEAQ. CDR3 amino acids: CASSFDGSAIQETQYF. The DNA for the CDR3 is TGTGCCAGCAGCTTTGATGGCAGCGCGATTCAAGAGACCCAGTACTTC.

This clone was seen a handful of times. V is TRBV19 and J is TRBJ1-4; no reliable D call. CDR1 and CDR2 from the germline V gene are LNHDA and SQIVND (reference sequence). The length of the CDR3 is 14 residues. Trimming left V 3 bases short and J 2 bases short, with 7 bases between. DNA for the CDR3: TGTGCCAGTAGTATTGATCGGACTAATGAAAAACTGTTTTTT. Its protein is CASSIDRTNEKLFF.

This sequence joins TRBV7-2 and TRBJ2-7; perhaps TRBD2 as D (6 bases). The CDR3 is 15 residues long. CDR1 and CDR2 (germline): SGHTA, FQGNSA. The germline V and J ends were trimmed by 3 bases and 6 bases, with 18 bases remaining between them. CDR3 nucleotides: TGTGCCAGCAGCTTCGGGGGACGGAGTGTGAGCGAGCAGTACTTC. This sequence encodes CASSFGGRSVSEQYF.

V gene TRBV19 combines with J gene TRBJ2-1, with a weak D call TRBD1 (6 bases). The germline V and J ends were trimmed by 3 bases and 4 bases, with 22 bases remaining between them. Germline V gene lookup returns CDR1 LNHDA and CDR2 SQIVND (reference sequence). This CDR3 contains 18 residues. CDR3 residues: CASSIRQGRPWGYNEQFF. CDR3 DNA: TGTGCCAGTAGTATTCGGCAGGGGCGTCCTTGGGGATACAATGAGCAGTTCTTC.

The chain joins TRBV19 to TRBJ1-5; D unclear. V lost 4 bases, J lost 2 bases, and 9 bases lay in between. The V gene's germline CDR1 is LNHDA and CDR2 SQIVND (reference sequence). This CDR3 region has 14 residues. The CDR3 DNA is TGTGCCAGTAGTAGACGGGAAGGCAATCAGCCCCAGCATTTT. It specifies CASSRREGNQPQHF. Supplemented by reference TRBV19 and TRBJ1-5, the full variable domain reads DGGITQSPKYLFRKEGQNVTLSCEQNLNHDAMYWYRQDPGQGLRLIYYSQIVNDFQKGDIAEGYSVSREKKESFPLTVTSAQKNPTAFYLCASSRREGNQPQHFGDGTRLSIL.

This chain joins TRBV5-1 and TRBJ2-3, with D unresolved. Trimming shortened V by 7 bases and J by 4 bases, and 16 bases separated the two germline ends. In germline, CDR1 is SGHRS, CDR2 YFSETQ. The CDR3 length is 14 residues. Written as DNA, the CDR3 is TGCGCCAGCGTACTGGGATCGGTATCAGATACGCAGTATTTT. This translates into CASVLGSVSDTQYF.

The CDR3 DNA sequence: TGTGCCAGCAGTTTACCCAGGACAGCTAACTATGGCTACACCTTC. This sequence encodes CASSLPRTANYGYTF. The V and J genes are TRBV28 and TRBJ1-2; D perhaps matches TRBD1 (6 bases). This CDR3 is 15 amino acids long. Germline V gene data show CDR1 as MDHEN and CDR2 as SYDVKM. Trimming took off 2 bases at V and 0 bases at J, with 10 bases between the two ends.

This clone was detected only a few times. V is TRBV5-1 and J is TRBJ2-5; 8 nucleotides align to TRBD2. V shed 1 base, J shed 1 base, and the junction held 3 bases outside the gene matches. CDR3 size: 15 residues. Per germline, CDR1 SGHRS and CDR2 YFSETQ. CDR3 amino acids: CASSLSGGFQETQYF. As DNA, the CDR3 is TGCGCCAGCAGCTTGAGCGGGGGCTTCCAAGAGACCCAGTACTTC.

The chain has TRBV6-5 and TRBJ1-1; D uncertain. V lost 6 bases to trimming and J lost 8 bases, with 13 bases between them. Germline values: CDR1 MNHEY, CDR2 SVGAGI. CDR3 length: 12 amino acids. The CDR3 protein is CASSEDTREAFF. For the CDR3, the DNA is TGTGCCAGCAGCGAAGACACTAGAGAAGCTTTCTTT.

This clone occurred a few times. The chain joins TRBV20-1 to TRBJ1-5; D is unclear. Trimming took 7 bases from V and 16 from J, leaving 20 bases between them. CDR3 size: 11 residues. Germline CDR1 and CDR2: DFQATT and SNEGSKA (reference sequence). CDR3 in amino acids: CSVRRSGIKHF. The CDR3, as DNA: TGCAGTGTCCGACGTTCGGGGATAAAACATTTT.

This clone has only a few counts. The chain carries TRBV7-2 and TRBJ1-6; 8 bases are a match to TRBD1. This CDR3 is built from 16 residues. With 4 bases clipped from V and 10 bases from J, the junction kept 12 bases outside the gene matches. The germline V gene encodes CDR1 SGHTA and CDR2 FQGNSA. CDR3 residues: CASSSTGTGAGSPLHF. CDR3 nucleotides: TGTGCCAGCAGCTCCACCGGGACAGGTGCTGGGTCACCCCTCCACTTT.

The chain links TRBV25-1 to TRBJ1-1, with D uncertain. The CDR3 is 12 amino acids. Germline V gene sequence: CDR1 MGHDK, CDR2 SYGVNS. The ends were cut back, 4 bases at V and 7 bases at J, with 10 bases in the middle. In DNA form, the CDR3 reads TGTGCCAGCAGTGCCTCCAGCATTGAAGCTTTCTTT. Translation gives CASSASSIEAFF.

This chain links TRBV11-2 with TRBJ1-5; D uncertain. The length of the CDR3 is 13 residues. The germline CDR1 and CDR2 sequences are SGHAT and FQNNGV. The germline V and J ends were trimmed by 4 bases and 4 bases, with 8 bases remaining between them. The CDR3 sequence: CASSSQPNQPQHF. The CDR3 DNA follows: TGTGCCAGCAGCTCTCAGCCGAATCAGCCCCAGCATTTT. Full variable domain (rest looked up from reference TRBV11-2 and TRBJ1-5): EAGVAQSPRYKIIEKRQSVAFWCNPISGHATLYWYQQILGQGPKLLIQFQNNGVVDDSQLPKDRFSAERLKGVDSTLKIQPAKLEDSAVYLCASSSQPNQPQHFGDGTRLSIL.

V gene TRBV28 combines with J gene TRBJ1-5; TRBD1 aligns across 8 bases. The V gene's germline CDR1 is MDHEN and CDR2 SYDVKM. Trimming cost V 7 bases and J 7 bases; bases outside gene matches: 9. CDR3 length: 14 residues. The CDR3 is CASNDRGGDQPQHF. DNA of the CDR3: TGTGCCAGCAACGACAGGGGAGGAGACCAGCCCCAGCATTTT.

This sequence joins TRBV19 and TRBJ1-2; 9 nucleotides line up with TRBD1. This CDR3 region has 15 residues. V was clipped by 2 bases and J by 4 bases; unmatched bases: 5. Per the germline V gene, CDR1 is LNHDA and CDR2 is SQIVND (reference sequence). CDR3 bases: TGTGCCAGTAGTATACGGACAGGGGCCCGCTATGGCTACACCTTC. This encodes CASSIRTGARYGYTF.

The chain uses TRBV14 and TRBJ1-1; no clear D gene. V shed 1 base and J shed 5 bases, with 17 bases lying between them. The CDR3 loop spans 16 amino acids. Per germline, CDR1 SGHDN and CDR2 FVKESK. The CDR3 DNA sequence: TGTGCCAGCAGCCAAGGGTACAGACCTTTCGGGACTGAAGCTTTCTTT. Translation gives CASSQGYRPFGTEAFF.

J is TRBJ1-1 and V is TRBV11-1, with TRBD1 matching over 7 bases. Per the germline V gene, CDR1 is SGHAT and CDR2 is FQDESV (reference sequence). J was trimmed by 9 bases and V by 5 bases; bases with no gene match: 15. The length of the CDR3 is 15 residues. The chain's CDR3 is CASSPYRDSGSKAFF. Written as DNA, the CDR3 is TGTGCCAGCAGCCCCTACCGGGACAGCGGGTCGAAAGCTTTCTTT.

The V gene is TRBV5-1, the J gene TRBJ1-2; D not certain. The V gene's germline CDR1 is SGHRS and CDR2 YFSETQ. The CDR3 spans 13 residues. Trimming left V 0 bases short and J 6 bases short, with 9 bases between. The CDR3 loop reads CASSLEPADGYTF. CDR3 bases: TGCGCCAGCAGCTTGGAACCGGCCGATGGCTACACCTTC.

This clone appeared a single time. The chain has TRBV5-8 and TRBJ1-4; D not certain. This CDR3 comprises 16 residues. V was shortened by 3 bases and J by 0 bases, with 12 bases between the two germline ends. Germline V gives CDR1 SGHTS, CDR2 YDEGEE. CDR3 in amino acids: CASSSRSLATNEKLFF. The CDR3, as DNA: TGTGCCAGCAGCTCCAGGTCTTTGGCAACTAATGAAAAACTGTTTTTT.

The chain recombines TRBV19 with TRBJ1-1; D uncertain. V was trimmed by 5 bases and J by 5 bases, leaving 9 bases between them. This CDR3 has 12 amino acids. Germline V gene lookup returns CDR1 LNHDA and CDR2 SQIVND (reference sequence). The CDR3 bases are TGTGCCAGTAGTGACGTTTTGACTGAAGCTTTCTTT. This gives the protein CASSDVLTEAFF.

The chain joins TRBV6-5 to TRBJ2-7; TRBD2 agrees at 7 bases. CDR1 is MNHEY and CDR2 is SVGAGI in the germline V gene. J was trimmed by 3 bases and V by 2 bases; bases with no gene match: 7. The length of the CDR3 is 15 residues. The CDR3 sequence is CASSYTGLGYYEQYF. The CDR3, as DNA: TGTGCCAGCAGTTACACCGGACTAGGTTACTACGAGCAGTACTTC.